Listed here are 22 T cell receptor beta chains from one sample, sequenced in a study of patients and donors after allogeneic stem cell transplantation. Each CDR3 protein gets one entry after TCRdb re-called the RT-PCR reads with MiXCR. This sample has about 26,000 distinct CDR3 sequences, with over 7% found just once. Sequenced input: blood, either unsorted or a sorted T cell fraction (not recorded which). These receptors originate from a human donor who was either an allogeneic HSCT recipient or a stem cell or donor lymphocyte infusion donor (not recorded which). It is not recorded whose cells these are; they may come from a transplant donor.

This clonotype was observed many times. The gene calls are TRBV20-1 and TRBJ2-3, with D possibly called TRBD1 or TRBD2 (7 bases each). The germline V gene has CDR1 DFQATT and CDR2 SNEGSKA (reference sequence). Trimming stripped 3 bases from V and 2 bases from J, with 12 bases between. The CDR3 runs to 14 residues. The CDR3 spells CSARSGGVTDTQYF. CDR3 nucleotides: TGCAGTGCTAGGTCAGGGGGGGTCACAGATACGCAGTATTTT.

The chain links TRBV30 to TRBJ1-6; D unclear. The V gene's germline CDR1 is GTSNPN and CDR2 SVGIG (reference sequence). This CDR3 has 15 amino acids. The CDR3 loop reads CGLRWGSSYNSPLHF. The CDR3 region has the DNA TGTGGACTAAGATGGGGAAGCTCCTATAATTCACCCCTCCACTTT.

This CDR3 reads CASSLGSTAFDTIYF. Here the CDR3 DNA reads TGTGCCAGCAGCTTAGGTTCCACGGCATTTGACACCATATATTTT. The chain links TRBV7-9 to TRBJ1-3, with unresolved D. This CDR3 has 15 residues. Germline CDR1 and CDR2: SEHNR and FQNEAQ (reference sequence). V was clipped by 1 base and J by 8 bases, with 15 bases between them.

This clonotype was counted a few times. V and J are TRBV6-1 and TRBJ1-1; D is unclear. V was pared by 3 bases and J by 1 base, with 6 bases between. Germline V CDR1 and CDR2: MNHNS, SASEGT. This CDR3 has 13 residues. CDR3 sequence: CASSDWGNTEAFF. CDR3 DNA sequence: TGTGCCAGCAGTGACTGGGGGAACACTGAAGCTTTCTTT.

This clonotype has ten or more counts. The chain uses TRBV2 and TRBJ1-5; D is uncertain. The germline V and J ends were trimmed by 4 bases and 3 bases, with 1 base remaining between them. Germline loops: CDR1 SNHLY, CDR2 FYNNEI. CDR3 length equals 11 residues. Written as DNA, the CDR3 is TGTGCCAGCAGTGTCAATCAGCCCCAGCATTTT. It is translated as CASSVNQPQHF.

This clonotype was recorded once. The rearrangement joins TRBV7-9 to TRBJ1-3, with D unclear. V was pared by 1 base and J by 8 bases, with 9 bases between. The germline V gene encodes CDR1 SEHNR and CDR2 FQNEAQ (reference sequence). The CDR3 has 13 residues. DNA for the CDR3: TGTGCCAGCAGCTTAGTGTACGGGGACACCATATATTTT. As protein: CASSLVYGDTIYF.

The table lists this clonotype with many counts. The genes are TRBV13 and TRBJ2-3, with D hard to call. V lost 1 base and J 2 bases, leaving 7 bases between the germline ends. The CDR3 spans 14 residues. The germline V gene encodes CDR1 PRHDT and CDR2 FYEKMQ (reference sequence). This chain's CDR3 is CASSLAHYTDTQYF. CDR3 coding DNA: TGTGCCAGCAGCTTAGCCCACTACACAGATACGCAGTATTTT.

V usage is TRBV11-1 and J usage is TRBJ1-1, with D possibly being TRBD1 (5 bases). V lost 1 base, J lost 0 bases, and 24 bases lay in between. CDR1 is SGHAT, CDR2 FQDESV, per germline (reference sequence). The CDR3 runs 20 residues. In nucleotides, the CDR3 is TGTGCCAGCAGCTTAGTGGCAGGGCCACCCCACCCGTGGATGAACACTGAAGCTTTCTTT. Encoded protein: CASSLVAGPPHPWMNTEAFF.

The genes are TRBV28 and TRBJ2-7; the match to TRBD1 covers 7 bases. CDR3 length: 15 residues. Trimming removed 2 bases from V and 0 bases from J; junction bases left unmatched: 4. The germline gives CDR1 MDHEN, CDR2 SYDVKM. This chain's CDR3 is CASSLTDRSSYEQYF. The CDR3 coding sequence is TGTGCCAGCAGTTTAACGGACAGGAGCTCCTACGAGCAGTACTTC. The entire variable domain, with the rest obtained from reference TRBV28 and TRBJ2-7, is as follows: DVKVTQSSRYLVKRTGEKVFLECVQDMDHENMFWYRQDPGLGLRLIYFSYDVKMKEKGDIPEGYSVSREKKERFSLILESASTNQTSMYLCASSLTDRSSYEQYFGPGTRLTVT.

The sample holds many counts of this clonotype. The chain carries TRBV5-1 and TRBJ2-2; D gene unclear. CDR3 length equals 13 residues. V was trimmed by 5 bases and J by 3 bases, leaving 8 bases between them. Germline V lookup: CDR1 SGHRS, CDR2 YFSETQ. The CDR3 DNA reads TGCGCCAGCAGATTGTCGTACACCGGGGAGCTGTTTTTT. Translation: CASRLSYTGELFF.

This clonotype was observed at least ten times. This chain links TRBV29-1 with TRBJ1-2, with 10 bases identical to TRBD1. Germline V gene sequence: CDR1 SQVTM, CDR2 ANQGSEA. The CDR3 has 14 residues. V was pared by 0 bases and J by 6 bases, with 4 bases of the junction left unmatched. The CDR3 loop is CSVEDRGTGDGYTF. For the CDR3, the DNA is TGCAGCGTTGAAGATCGGGGGACAGGGGATGGCTACACCTTC.

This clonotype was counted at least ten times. The CDR3 is CATAAPTDTQYF. CDR3 sequence (DNA): TGTGCCACCGCCGCCCCCACAGATACGCAGTATTTT. The genes are TRBV7-9 and TRBJ2-3; no clear D gene. The CDR3 is made up of 12 amino acids. Trimming left V 10 bases short and J 2 bases short, with 10 bases between. CDR1 and CDR2 (germline): SEHNR, FQNEAQ (reference sequence). Variable domain in full (rest from reference TRBV7-9 and TRBJ2-3): DTGVSQNPRHKITKRGQNVTFRCDPISEHNRLYWYRQTLGQGPEFLTYFQNEAQLEKSRLLSDRFSAERPKGSFSTLEIQRTEQGDSAMYLCATAAPTDTQYFGPGTRLTVL.

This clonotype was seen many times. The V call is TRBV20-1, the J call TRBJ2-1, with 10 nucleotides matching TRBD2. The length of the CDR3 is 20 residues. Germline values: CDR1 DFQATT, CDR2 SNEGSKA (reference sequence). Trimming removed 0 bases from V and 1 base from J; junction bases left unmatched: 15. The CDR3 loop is CSARDLGTSGAKGSYNEQFF. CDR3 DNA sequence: TGCAGTGCTAGAGATCTAGGAACTAGCGGGGCGAAGGGGTCCTACAATGAGCAGTTCTTC.

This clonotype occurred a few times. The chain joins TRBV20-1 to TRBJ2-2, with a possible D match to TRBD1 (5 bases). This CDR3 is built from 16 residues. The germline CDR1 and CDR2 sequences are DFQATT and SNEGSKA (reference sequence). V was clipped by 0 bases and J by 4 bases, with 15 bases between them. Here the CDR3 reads CSARDRSKGITGELFF. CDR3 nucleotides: TGCAGTGCTAGAGATCGCAGCAAGGGGATCACCGGGGAGCTGTTTTTT.

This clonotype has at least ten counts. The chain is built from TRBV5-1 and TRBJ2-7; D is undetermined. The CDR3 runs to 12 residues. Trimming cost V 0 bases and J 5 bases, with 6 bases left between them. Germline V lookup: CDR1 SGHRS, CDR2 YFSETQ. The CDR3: CASSLGRHEQYF. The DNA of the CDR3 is TGCGCCAGCAGCTTGGGACGGCACGAGCAGTACTTC.

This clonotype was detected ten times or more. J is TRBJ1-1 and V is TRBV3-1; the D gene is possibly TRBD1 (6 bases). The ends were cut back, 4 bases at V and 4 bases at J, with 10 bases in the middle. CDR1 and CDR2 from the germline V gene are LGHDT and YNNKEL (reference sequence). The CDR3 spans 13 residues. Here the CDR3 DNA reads TGTGCCAGCAGCCCAGGGGTGAGCACTGAAGCTTTCTTT. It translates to CASSPGVSTEAFF. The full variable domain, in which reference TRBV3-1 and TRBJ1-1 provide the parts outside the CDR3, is DTAVSQTPKYLVTQMGNDKSIKCEQNLGHDTMYWYKQDSKKFLKIMFSYNNKELIINETVPNRFSPKSPDKAHLNLHINSLELGDSAVYFCASSPGVSTEAFFGQGTRLTVV.

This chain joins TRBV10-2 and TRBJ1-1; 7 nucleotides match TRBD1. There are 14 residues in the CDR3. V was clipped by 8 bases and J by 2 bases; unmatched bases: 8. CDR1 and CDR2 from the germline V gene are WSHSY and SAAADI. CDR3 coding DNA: TGCGCCAGCCGTTCCCGACAGGGCAACACTGAAGCTTTCTTT. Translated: CASRSRQGNTEAFF.

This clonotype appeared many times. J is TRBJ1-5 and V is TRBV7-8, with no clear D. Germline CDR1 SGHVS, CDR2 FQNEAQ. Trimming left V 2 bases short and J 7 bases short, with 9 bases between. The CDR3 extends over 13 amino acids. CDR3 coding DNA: TGTGCCAGCAGCTTAAATTTCTACCAGCCCCAGCATTTT. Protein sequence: CASSLNFYQPQHF.

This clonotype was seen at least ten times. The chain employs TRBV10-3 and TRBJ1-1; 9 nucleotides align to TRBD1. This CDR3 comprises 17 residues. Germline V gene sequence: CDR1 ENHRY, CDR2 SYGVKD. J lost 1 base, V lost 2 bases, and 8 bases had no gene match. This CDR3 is CAISEVGGQGENTEAFF. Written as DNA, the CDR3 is TGTGCCATCAGTGAGGTTGGGGGACAGGGAGAGAACACTGAAGCTTTCTTT.

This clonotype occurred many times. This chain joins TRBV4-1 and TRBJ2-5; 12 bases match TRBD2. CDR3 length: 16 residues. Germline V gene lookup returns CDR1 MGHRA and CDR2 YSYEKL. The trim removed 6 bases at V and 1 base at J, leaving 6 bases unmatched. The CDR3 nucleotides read TGCGCCAGCAGTCAGACTAGCGGGAGACTCCAAGAGACCCAGTACTTC. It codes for CASSQTSGRLQETQYF.

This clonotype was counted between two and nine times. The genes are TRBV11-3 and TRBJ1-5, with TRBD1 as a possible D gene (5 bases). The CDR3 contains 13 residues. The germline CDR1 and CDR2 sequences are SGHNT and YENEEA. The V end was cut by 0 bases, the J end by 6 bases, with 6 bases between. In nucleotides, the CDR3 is TGTGCCAGCAGCTTAGAGGGGACTCAGCCCCAGCATTTT. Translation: CASSLEGTQPQHF.

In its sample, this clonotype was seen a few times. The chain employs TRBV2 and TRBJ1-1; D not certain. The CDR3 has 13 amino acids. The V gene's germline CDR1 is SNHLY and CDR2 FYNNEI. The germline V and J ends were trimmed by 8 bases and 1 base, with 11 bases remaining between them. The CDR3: CASHSEGNTEAFF. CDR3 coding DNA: TGTGCCAGCCATTCAGAGGGGAACACTGAAGCTTTCTTT.